This T cell receptor beta chain was recorded in a study of spatial heterogeneity in lung cancer. In the study overall: Among detected sequences, beta-chain ones consistently exceeded alpha-chain ones in number. General observations from the study: One measure, the expanded intratumoral alpha and beta TCR count, tracked tumor mutation counts. Tumor T cells had an estimated coverage that came to 6% to 9% for alpha chains and about 13% for beta chains.

About this clonotype: What it binds is not known.

Time point indicated: sample taken at primary tumor resection. The donors comprised around 76 untreated early-stage non-small cell lung cancer patients. The CDR3 consists of 14 residues. CDR1 is SGHKS, CDR2 YYEKEE, per germline (reference sequence). V was clipped by 4 bases and J by 5 bases; unmatched bases: 6. Every cDNA TCR molecule received its own unique molecular identifier. One entry per CDR3 protein results from TCRdb running MiXCR on the 5' RACE reads. Among around 5,000 distinct CDR3 sequences listed, roughly 6.4% were seen once. This clonotype was obtained from a male donor with early-stage non-small cell lung cancer. The sequenced sample was lung tumor tissue, obtained at surgery. The chain carries TRBV5-5 and TRBJ1-2; 9 bases fit TRBD1. The CDR3 region is CASSIGQGTYGYTF. The CDR3 bases are TGTGCCAGCAGCATTGGACAGGGGACATATGGCTACACCTTC. The whole variable domain, remainder taken from reference TRBV5-5 and TRBJ1-2, is DAGVTQSPTHLIKTRGQQVTLRCSPISGHKSVSWYQQVLGQGPQFIFQYYEKEERGRGNFPDRFSARQFPNYSSELNVNALLLGDSALYLCASSIGQGTYGYTFGSGTRLTVV.